This TCR beta chain was profiled in a study of OX40 agonist ivuxolimab in advanced cancers. Study-wide points: Dose levels from 0.1 to 3.0 mg/kg saw CD4+ and CD8+ blood T cells expand clonally by week 6.

Worth noting for this clone: Its antigen is not known.

Sequenced by immunoSEQ multiplex PCR; TCRdb stores in-frame clones only, minus some. The data show about 84,000 clones, with roughly nine tenths seen just once and roughly 0.2% held by the top ten. The CDR3 length is 14 residues. Trimming pared 3 bases from V and 0 bases from J, leaving 7 bases between. Germline V gives CDR1 MNHEY, CDR2 SVGAGI. The clonotype originates from an adult with an advanced solid tumor such as melanoma, head and neck, liver or kidney cancer. The chain carries TRBV6-5 and TRBJ2-3; TRBD1 is a possible D gene (5 bases). Sequenced here: CD4+ or CD8+ T cells sorted from blood, sampled in a trial of the OX40 agonist ivuxolimab. The CDR3 sequence: CASSYGASTDTQYF. CDR3 bases: TGTGCCAGCAGTTATGGGGCTAGCACAGATACGCAGTATTTT.